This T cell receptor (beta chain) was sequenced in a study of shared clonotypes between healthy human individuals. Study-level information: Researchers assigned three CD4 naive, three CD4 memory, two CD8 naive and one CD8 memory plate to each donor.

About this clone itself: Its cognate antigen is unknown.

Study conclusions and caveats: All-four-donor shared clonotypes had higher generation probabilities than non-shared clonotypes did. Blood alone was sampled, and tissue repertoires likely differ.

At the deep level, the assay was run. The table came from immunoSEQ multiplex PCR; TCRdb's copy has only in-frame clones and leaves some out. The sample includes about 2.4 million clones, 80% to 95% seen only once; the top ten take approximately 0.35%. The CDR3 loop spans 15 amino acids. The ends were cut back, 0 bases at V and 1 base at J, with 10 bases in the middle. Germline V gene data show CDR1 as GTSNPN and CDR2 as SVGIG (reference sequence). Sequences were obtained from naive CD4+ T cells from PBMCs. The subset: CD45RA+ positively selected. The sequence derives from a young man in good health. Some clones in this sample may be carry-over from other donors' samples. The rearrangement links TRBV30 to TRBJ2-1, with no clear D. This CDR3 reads CAWSVFVESYNEQFF. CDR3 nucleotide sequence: TGTGCCTGGAGTGTCTTCGTAGAGTCCTACAATGAGCAGTTCTTC. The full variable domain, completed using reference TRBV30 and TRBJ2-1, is SQTIHQWPATLVQPVGSPLSLECTVEGTSNPNLYWYRQAAGRGLQLLFYSVGIGQISSEVPQNLSASRPQDRQFILSSKKLLLSDSGFYLCAWSVFVESYNEQFFGPGTRLTVL.